This T cell receptor beta chain was sequenced in a study of identical twins. Study results and limitations: Researchers reported excess low generation probability among twin-shared out-of-frame alpha sequences.

Germline assignment: CDR1 KGHDR and CDR2 SFDVKD. V was shortened by 4 bases and J by 5 bases, with 11 bases between the two germline ends. The CDR3 runs 14 residues. About this clonotype: As yet, its antigen is unknown.

Each CDR3 protein is one row after TCRdb ran MiXCR on the 5' RACE reads. The sample shows about 920,000 distinct CDR3 sequences, over 9% of them seen only once. This sample was shared with a second study, whose subject was yellow fever vaccine responses in identical twins.

The sample consisted of PBMCs. This chain connects TRBV24-1 to TRBJ1-5; possibly TRBD1 for D (5 bases). The TCR originated in a woman aged 18-29 years in good health. CDR3 region: CATSDPSTDQPQHF. The CDR3 bases are TGTGCCACCAGTGACCCATCGACAGATCAGCCCCAGCATTTT.